This T cell receptor (beta chain) comes out of a study of T cell responses to AZD1222 COVID-19 vaccine. The wider study: Second doses were pooled across both intervals (about 4 or about 12 weeks).

The CDR3 contains 13 residues. Germline V gene sequence: CDR1 KGHSH, CDR2 LQKENI. Deletions cut 6 bases from V and 2 bases from J, with 10 bases between. Sequenced by immunoSEQ multiplex PCR; TCRdb stores in-frame clones only, minus some. The sample lists roughly 150,000 clones, about 88% seen once, with about 4.7% in the top ten. On this clone itself: Its cognate antigen is unknown.

Study observations and caveats: Nearly half of spike-specific TCRs reportedly go after variant regions that carry no mutations.

This specimen was peripheral blood, taken on day 0 of AZD1222 vaccination. This clonotype originated in an adult in good health. This sequence joins TRBV18 and TRBJ1-1, with D unresolved. CDR3 region: CASSEGQNTEAFF. The CDR3 nucleotides read TGTGCCAGCTCGGAGGGTCAAAACACTGAAGCTTTCTTT.